A selection of T cell receptor beta chains follows, all from one sample in a study of blood T cell repertoires in COVID-19. The assay was immunoSEQ multiplex PCR, and TCRdb's table has in-frame clones only and misses some. Here the sample spans 300,000 to 350,000 clones, more than 75% being singletons. The sequencing input was PBMCs or T cells enriched from blood (not recorded which). The receptors here all came from a woman in her twenties or thirties who had recovered from COVID-19. CDR3s include the opening cysteine and the closing phenylalanine or tryptophan. Only some rows state a clone size, as once, few, many or a class for expanded clones.

clone size: once
V gene: TRBV19
J gene: TRBJ1-2
CDR3 length: 15
CDR3 protein: CASSINRGHSDGYTF

clone size: .
V gene: TRBV19
J gene: TRBJ1-6
CDR3 length: 14
CDR3 protein: CASSAHRENSPLHF

clone size: .
V gene: TRBV18
J gene: TRBJ2-7
CDR3 length: 15
CDR3 protein: CASSTSGTGVIEQYF

clone size: .
V gene: TRBV7-9
J gene: TRBJ1-2
CDR3 length: 15
CDR3 protein: CASSSGQGLDYGYTF

clone size: .
V gene: TRBV25-1
J gene: TRBJ1-4
CDR3 length: 14
CDR3 protein: CASRDQGAGEKLFF

clone size: .
V gene: TRBV28
J gene: TRBJ2-1
CDR3 length: 17
CDR3 protein: CASSLYQGQGADNEQFF

clone size: .
V gene: TRBV6-5
J gene: TRBJ1-1
CDR3 length: 16
CDR3 protein: CASSYRGVGGFTEAFF

clone size: .
V gene: TRBV19
J gene: TRBJ1-5
CDR3 length: 12
CDR3 protein: CASRRQLQPQHF

clone size: .
V gene: TRBV5-4
J gene: TRBJ1-1
CDR3 length: 18
CDR3 protein: CASSGPPLPQQGAFEAFF

clone size: .
V gene: TRBV5-1
J gene: TRBJ1-4
CDR3 length: 15
CDR3 protein: CASSLSDRSNEKLFF

clone size: few
V gene: TRBV9
J gene: TRBJ1-4
CDR3 length: 12
CDR3 protein: CASSARDRQLFF

clone size: .
V gene: TRBV18
J gene: TRBJ1-4
CDR3 length: 15
CDR3 protein: CASSVDTPTNEKLFF

clone size: .
V gene: TRBV6-5
J gene: TRBJ1-2
CDR3 length: 15
CDR3 protein: CASSYSDRGGNGYTF

clone size: once
V gene: TRBV27
J gene: TRBJ2-1
CDR3 length: 16
CDR3 protein: CASSKKADRAHNEQFF

clone size: .
V gene: TRBV7-6
J gene: TRBJ2-5
CDR3 length: 12
CDR3 protein: CASSPRLETQYF

clone size: .
V gene: TRBV11-2
J gene: TRBJ2-1
CDR3 length: 11
CDR3 protein: CASSRRDEQFF

clone size: .
V gene: TRBV6-4
J gene: TRBJ1-5
CDR3 length: 15
CDR3 protein: CASSAYGGFGQPQHF

clone size: .
V gene: TRBV15
J gene: TRBJ1-2
CDR3 length: 14
CDR3 protein: CATSRDRVDDGYTF

clone size: .
V gene: TRBV27
J gene: TRBJ2-7
CDR3 length: 16
CDR3 protein: CASSTNRDTNIYEQYF

clone size: .
V gene: TRBV21-1
J gene: TRBJ2-6
CDR3 length: 15
CDR3 protein: CAGRDRFTGANVLTF

clone size: .
V gene: TRBV29-1
J gene: TRBJ2-7
CDR3 length: 13
CDR3 protein: CSVRVGGLYEQYF

clone size: few
V gene: TRBV6-6
J gene: TRBJ2-7
CDR3 length: 18
CDR3 protein: CASSPTGTSGTSSYEQYF

clone size: .
V gene: TRBV20-1
J gene: TRBJ2-7
CDR3 length: 17
CDR3 protein: CSASRAGLAGGPGEQYF

clone size: .
V gene: TRBV5-1
J gene: TRBJ2-1
CDR3 length: 14
CDR3 protein: CASSQFTGGSEQFF

clone size: .
V gene: TRBV5-1
J gene: TRBJ2-5
CDR3 length: 14
CDR3 protein: CASSGGTQGGTQYF

clone size: .
V gene: TRBV12-3/TRBV12-4
J gene: TRBJ1-3
CDR3 length: 13
CDR3 protein: CASTLQGRNTIYF

clone size: .
V gene: TRBV6-5
J gene: TRBJ1-1
CDR3 length: 12
CDR3 protein: CASSLRNTEAFF

clone size: .
V gene: TRBV11-2
J gene: TRBJ1-1
CDR3 length: 14
CDR3 protein: CASSEVRRNTEAFF

clone size: few
V gene: TRBV28
J gene: TRBJ1-2
CDR3 length: 15
CDR3 protein: CASLTGLFNRGGYTF

clone size: once
V gene: TRBV5-1
J gene: TRBJ1-2
CDR3 length: 13
CDR3 protein: CASSFDSIYGYTF

clone size: medium-sized
V gene: TRBV11-2
J gene: TRBJ1-2
CDR3 length: 16
CDR3 protein: CASSLTTGTGGGGYTF

clone size: .
V gene: TRBV6-2/TRBV6-3
J gene: TRBJ2-1
CDR3 length: 20
CDR3 protein: CASSYPGLAGGASSYNEQFF

clone size: .
V gene: TRBV28
J gene: TRBJ2-7
CDR3 length: 15
CDR3 protein: CASSLWGSRDYEQYF

clone size: .
V gene: TRBV5-1
J gene: TRBJ2-5
CDR3 length: 13
CDR3 protein: CASSPRGEETQYF

clone size: .
V gene: TRBV25-1
J gene: TRBJ1-3
CDR3 length: 15
CDR3 protein: CASNSGVNSGNTIYF

clone size: .
V gene: TRBV7-9
J gene: TRBJ2-1
CDR3 length: 15
CDR3 protein: CASSRDRGDGNEQFF

clone size: .
V gene: TRBV7-2
J gene: TRBJ2-3
CDR3 length: 15
CDR3 protein: CASSPDRGLTDTQYF

clone size: .
V gene: TRBV24-1
J gene: TRBJ2-3
CDR3 length: 14
CDR3 protein: CATSARGNTDTQYF

clone size: .
V gene: TRBV5-1
J gene: TRBJ2-3
CDR3 length: 14
CDR3 protein: CASSRGTGRDTQYF